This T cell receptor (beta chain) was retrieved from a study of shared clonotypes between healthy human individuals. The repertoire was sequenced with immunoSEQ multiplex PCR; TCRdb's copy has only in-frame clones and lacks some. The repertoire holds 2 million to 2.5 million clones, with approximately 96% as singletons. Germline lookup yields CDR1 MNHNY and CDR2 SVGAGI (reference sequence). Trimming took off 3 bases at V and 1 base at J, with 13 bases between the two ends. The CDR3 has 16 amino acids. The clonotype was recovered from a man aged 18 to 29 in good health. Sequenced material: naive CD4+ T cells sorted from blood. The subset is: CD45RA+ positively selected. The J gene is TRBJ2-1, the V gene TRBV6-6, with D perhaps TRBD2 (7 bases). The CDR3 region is CASSYRGGQSYNEQFF. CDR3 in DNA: TGTGCCAGCAGTTATAGGGGGGGGCAGTCCTACAATGAGCAGTTCTTC.